This T cell receptor beta chain was sequenced in a study of PD-1 blockade in mismatch repair-deficient tumors. About the research overall: All were previously treated, progressing patients with about a dozen mismatch repair-deficient cancer types.

Study-level points and caveats: Rapid post-treatment expansion, then contraction, generally preceding radiologic response, marked tumor-resident clones.

Mismatch repair deficiency was confirmed in all patients, by PCR or immunohistochemistry. TCRs were sequenced from three patients responding to pembrolizumab. The V gene end was trimmed by 0 bases and the J gene end by 2 bases; junction bases not matched to a gene: 7. Germline values: CDR1 MNHEY, CDR2 SVGAGI. The length of the CDR3 is 16 residues. This table comes from immunoSEQ multiplex PCR, and its TCRdb copy is limited to in-frame clones, with some not included. The table has under 150,000 clones, more than 70% seen once; the top ten hold around 11%. This clone turned up a few times. The antigen remains unidentified.

The sample consisted of peripheral blood, taken just under 74 weeks after starting pembrolizumab. J is TRBJ2-7 and V is TRBV6-5; 7 bases agree with TRBD2. This sequence was found in an adult with mismatch repair-deficient cancer. The CDR3 region has the DNA TGTGCCAGCAGTTACTCGGGACGGGAGGCGGCCTACGAGCAGTACTTC. Translating it yields CASSYSGREAAYEQYF.